This TCR beta chain appears in the sequencing data of a study of T-cell reconstitution after alpha-beta-depleted transplantation in children. Findings and limits, study-wide: Diversity and T-cell counts at one year after transplant derived mostly from new T cells.

The V end was cut by 5 bases, the J end by 4 bases, with 20 bases between. Germline V gives CDR1 SGHAT, CDR2 FQNNGV. There are 16 residues in the CDR3. This clonotype was counted a few times. Its target is not known. Preparing the TCRbeta library involved the use of unique molecular identifiers. TCRdb itself ran the PCR reads through MiXCR, one entry per CDR3 protein. The sample has around 200,000 distinct CDR3 sequences; approximately 17% are singletons. The V and J genes are TRBV11-2 and TRBJ2-5; weak D call: TRBD2 (6 bases). The source was PBMCs, mostly from graft donor cells, collected 360 days after TCRalphabeta/CD19-depleted stem cell transplant. The TCR comes from a male patient aged 2-9 years who had a stem cell transplant for acute lymphoblastic leukemia, so the T cells may come from the graft donor. CDR3 in amino acids: CASSPRGVGFPETQYF. CDR3 nucleotide sequence: TGTGCCAGCAGCCCTCGCGGGGTGGGTTTCCCAGAGACCCAGTACTTC.